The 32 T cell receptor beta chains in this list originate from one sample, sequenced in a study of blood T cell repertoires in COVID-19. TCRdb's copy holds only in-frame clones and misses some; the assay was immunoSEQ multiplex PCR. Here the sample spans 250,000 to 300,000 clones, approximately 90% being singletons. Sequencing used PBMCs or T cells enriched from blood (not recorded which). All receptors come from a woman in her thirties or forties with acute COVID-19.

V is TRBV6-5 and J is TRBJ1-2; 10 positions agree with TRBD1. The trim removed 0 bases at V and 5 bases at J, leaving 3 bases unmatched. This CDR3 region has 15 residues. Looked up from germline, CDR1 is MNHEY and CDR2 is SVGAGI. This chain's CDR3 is CASSYSTGGDYGYTF. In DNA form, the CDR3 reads TGTGCCAGCAGTTACTCGACAGGGGGCGATTATGGCTACACCTTC.

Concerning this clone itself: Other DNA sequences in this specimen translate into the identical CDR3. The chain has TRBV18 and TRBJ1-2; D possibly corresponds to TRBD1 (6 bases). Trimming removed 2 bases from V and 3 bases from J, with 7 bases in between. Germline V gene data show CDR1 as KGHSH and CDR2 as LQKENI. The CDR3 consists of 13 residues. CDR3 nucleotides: TGTGCCAGCTCACCAGGGGGCGACTATGGCTACACCTTC. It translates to CASSPGGDYGYTF.

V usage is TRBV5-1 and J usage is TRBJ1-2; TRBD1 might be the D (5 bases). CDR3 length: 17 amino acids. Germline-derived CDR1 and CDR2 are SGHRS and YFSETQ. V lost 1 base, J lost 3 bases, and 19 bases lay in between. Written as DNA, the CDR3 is TGCGCCAGCAGCTTGTCAGGCGTGGGCAGGGCGGACTATGGCTACACCTTC. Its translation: CASSLSGVGRADYGYTF.

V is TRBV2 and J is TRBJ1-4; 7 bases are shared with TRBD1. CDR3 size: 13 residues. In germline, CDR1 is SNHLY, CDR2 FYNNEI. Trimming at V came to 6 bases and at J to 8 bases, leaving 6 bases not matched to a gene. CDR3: CASRGGQEEKLFF. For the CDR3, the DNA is TGTGCCAGCAGGGGAGGACAGGAGGAAAAACTGTTTTTT.

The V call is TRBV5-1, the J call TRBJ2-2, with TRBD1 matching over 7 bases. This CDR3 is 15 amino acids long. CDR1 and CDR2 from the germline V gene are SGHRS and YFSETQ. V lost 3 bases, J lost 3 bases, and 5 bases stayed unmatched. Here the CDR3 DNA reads TGCGCCAGCAGCTCTGGACAGGTAGACACCGGGGAGCTGTTTTTT. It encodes CASSSGQVDTGELFF.

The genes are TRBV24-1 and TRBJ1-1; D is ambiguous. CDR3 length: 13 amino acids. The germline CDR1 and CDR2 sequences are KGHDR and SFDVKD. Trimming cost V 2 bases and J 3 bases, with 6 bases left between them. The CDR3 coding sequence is TGTGCCACCAGTGATTGGTCAGACACTGAAGCTTTCTTT. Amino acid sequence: CATSDWSDTEAFF.

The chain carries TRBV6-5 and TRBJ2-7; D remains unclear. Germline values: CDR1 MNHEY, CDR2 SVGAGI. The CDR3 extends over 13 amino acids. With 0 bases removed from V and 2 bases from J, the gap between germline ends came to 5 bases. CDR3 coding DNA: TGTGCCAGCAGTTACTCAAATACCTACGAGCAGTACTTC. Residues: CASSYSNTYEQYF.

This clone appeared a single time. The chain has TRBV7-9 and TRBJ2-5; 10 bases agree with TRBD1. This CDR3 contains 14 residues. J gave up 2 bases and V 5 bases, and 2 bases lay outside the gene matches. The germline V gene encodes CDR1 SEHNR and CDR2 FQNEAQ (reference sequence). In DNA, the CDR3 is TGTGCCAGCAGCAGGGACAGGGGACAAGAGACCCAGTACTTC. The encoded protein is CASSRDRGQETQYF.

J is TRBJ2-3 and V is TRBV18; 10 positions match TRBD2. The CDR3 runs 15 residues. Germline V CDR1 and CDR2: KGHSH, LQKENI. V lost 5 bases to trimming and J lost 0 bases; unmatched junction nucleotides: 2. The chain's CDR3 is CASSASGSSTDTQYF. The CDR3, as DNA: TGTGCCAGCTCAGCTAGCGGGAGCAGCACAGATACGCAGTATTTT.

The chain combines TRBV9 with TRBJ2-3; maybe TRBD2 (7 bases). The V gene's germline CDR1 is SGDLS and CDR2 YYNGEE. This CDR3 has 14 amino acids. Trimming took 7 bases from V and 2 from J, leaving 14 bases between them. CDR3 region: CASRRGAFTDTQYF. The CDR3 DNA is TGTGCCAGCCGTCGGGGGGCCTTCACAGATACGCAGTATTTT.

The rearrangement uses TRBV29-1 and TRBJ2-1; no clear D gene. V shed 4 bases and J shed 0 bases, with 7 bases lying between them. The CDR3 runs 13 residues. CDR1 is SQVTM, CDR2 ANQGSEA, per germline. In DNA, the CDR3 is TGCAGCGTTGCGGTTAGCTCCTACAATGAGCAGTTCTTC. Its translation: CSVAVSSYNEQFF.

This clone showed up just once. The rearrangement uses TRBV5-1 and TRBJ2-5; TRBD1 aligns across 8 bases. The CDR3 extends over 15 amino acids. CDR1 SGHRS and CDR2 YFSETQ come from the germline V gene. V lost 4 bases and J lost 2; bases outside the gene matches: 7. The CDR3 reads CASSGGQVAQETQYF. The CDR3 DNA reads TGCGCCAGCAGCGGGGGACAGGTCGCACAAGAGACCCAGTACTTC.

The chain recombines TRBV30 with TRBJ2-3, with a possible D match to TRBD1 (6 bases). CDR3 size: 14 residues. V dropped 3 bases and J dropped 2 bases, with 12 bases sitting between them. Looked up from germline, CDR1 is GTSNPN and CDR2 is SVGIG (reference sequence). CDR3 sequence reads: CAWSAQGYTDTQYF. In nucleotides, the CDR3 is TGTGCCTGGAGCGCGCAGGGGTACACAGATACGCAGTATTTT. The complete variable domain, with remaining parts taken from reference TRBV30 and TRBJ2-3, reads SQTIHQWPATLVQPVGSPLSLECTVEGTSNPNLYWYRQAAGRGLQLLFYSVGIGQISSEVPQNLSASRPQDRQFILSSKKLLLSDSGFYLCAWSAQGYTDTQYFGPGTRLTVL.

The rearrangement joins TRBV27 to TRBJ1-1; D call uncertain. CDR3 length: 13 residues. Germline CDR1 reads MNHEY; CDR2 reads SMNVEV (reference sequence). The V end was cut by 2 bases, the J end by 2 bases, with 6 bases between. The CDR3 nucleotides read TGTGCCAGCAGTTTAGGGAGAAACACTGAAGCTTTCTTT. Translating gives CASSLGRNTEAFF.

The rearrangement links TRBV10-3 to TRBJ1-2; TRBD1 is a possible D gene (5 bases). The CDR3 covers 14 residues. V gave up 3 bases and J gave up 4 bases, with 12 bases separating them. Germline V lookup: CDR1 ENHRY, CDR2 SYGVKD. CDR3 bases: TGTGCCATCAGTGACTCAGGGATCCTCTATGGCTACACCTTC. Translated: CAISDSGILYGYTF.

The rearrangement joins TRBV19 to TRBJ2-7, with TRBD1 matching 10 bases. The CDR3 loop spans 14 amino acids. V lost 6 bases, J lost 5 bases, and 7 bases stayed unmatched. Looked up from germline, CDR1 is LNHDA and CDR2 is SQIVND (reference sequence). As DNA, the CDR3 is TGTGCCAGTAGCCCGACAGGGGGCAAGAACGAGCAGTACTTC. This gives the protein CASSPTGGKNEQYF.

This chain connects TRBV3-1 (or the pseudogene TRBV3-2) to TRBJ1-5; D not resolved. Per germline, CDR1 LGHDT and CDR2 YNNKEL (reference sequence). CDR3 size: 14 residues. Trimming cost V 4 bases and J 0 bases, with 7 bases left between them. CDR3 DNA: TGTGCCAGCAGCCCCCTTAATAGCAATCAGCCCCAGCATTTT. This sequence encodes CASSPLNSNQPQHF.

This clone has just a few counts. The CDR3 sequence is CASSQNRGGYTF. CDR3 DNA: TGTGCCAGCAGCCAAAACAGGGGTGGCTACACCTTC. The J gene is TRBJ1-2, the V gene TRBV3-1 (or the pseudogene TRBV3-2); 7 positions agree with TRBD1. CDR1 and CDR2 (germline): LGHDT, YNNKEL (reference sequence). CDR3 length equals 12 residues. V was clipped by 2 bases and J by 7 bases; unmatched bases: 1.

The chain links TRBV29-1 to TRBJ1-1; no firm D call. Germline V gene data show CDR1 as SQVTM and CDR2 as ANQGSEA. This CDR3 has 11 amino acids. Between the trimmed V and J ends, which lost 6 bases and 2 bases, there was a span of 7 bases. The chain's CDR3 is CSVAENTEAFF. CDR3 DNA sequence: TGCAGCGTGGCGGAAAACACTGAAGCTTTCTTT.

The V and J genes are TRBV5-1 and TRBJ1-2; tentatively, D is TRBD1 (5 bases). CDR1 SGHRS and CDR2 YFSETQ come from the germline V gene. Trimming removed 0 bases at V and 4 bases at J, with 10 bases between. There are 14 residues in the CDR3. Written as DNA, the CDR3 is TGCGCCAGCAGCTTGGCTGACAGAAGCTATGGCTACACCTTC. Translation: CASSLADRSYGYTF.

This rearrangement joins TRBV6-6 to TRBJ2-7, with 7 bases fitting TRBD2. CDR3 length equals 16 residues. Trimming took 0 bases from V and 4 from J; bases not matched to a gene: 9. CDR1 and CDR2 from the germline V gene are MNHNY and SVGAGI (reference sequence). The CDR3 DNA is TGTGCCAGCAGTTACTCGAAAGCGGGGCGCGGATACGAGCAGTACTTC. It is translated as CASSYSKAGRGYEQYF.

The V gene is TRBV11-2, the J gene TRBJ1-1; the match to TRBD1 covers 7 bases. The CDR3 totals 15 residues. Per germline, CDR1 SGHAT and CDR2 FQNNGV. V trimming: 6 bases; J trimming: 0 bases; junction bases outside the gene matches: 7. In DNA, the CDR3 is TGTGCCAGCAGGGGGTTCGGGACAGTGAACACTGAAGCTTTCTTT. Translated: CASRGFGTVNTEAFF.

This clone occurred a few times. CDR3: CASTLEGERSPLHF. For the CDR3, the DNA is TGCGCCAGCACCCTGGAGGGAGAGCGTTCACCCCTCCACTTT. The genes are TRBV5-1 and TRBJ1-6; no clear D. V lost 6 bases and J 9 bases, leaving 16 bases between the germline ends. The CDR3 is 14 residues long. Germline V gene sequence: CDR1 SGHRS, CDR2 YFSETQ.

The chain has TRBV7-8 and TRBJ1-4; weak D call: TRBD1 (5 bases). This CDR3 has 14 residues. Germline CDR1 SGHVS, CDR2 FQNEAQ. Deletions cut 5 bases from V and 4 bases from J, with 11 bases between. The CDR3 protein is CASSPTERNEKLFF. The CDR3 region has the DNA TGTGCCAGCAGCCCGACAGAACGTAATGAAAAACTGTTTTTT.

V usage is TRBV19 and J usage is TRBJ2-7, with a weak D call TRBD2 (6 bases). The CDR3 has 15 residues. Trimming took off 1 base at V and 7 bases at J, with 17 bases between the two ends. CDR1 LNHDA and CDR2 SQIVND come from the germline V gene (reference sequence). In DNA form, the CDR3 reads TGTGCCAGTAGTATAGTCCCCTCGGGGGAGAGGGAGCAGTACTTC. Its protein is CASSIVPSGEREQYF.

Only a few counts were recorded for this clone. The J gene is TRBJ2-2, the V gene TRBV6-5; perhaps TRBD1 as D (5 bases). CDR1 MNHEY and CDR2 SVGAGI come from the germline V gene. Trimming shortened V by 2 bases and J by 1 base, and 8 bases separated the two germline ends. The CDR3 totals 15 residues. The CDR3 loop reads CASSYDSKNTGELFF. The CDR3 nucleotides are TGTGCCAGCAGTTACGACAGCAAGAACACCGGGGAGCTGTTTTTT.

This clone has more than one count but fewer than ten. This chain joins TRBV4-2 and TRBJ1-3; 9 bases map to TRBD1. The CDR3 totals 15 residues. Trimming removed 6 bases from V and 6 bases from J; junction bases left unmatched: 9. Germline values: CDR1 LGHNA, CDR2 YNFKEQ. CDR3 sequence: CASRMTQGAENTIYF. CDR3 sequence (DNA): TGTGCCAGCAGGATGACACAGGGGGCGGAAAACACCATATATTTT.

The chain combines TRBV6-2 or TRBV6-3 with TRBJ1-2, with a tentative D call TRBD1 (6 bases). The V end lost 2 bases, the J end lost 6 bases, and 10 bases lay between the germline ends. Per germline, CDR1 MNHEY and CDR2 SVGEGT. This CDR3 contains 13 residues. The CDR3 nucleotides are TGTGCCAGCAGTTACGCCAGGGGCGATGGCTACACCTTC. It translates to CASSYARGDGYTF.

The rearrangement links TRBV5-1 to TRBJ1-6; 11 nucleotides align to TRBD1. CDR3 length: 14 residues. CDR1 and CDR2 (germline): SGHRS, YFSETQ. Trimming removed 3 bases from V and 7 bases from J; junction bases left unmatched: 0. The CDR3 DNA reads TGCGCCAGCAGCTGGACAGGGGGCAATTCACCCCTCCACTTT. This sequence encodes CASSWTGGNSPLHF. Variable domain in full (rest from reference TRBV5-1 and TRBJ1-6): KAGVTQTPRYLIKTRGQQVTLSCSPISGHRSVSWYQQTPGQGLQFLFEYFSETQRNKGNFPGRFSGRQFSNSRSEMNVSTLELGDSALYLCASSWTGGNSPLHFGNGTRLTVT.

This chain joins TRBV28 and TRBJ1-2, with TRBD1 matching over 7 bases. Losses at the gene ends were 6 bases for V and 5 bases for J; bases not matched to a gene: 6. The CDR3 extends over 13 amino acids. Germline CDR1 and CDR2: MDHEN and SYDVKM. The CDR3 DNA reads TGTGCCAGCAGGCCAGGGGGTTGGTATGGCTACACCTTC. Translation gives CASRPGGWYGYTF.

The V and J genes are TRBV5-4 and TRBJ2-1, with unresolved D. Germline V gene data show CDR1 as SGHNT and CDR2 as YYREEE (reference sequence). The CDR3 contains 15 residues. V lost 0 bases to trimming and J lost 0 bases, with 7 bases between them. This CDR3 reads CASSLVAGSYNEQFF. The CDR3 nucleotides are TGTGCCAGCAGCTTGGTCGCAGGCTCCTACAATGAGCAGTTCTTC.

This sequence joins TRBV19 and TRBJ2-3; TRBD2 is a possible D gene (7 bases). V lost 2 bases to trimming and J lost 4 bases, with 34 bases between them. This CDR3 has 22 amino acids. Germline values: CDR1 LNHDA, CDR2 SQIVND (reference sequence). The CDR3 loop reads CASSIRGVKRGGRGTGADTQYF. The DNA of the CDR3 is TGTGCCAGTAGTATAAGGGGGGTAAAGCGGGGCGGCAGAGGGACTGGGGCAGATACGCAGTATTTT.